Following are 10 T cell receptor beta chains from one sample sequenced in a study of blood T cell repertoires in COVID-19. Using immunoSEQ multiplex PCR, the repertoire was profiled, and TCRdb retains in-frame clones only, with some absent. Among hundreds of thousands of clones, approximately 82% were seen once, and the ten largest hold 1.5% to 2%. The sample comprised peripheral blood. The receptors were sampled from an elderly woman with acute or convalescent COVID-19.

The chain links TRBV18 to TRBJ2-1; 13 positions agree with TRBD2. CDR1 and CDR2 (germline): KGHSH, LQKENI. The junction had 4 bases not matched to a gene; V was cut back by 4 bases and J by 7 bases. The CDR3 loop spans 15 amino acids. This chain's CDR3 is CASSLTSGGANEQFF. The CDR3 DNA is TGTGCCAGCTCACTCACTAGCGGGGGGGCGAATGAGCAGTTCTTC.

The V and J genes are TRBV2 and TRBJ1-1; possibly TRBD1 for D (5 bases). Germline lookup yields CDR1 SNHLY and CDR2 FYNNEI. With 5 bases removed from V and 1 base from J, the gap between germline ends came to 8 bases. The CDR3 has 13 residues. This chain's CDR3 is CASSTGQNTEAFF. CDR3 coding DNA: TGTGCCAGCAGTACCGGACAGAACACTGAAGCTTTCTTT.

The chain uses TRBV24-1 and TRBJ2-1; D might be TRBD2 (5 bases). The germline V gene has CDR1 KGHDR and CDR2 SFDVKD. V was cut by 4 bases and J by 5 bases, with 17 bases left in between. The CDR3 extends over 16 amino acids. This CDR3 is CATSDPTGIKDNEQFF. CDR3 bases: TGTGCCACCAGTGACCCCACGGGGATTAAAGACAATGAGCAGTTCTTC.

The chain recombines TRBV19 with TRBJ2-1; D remains unclear. The CDR3 consists of 14 residues. Between the trimmed V and J ends, which lost 5 bases and 2 bases, there was a span of 10 bases. The germline V gene has CDR1 LNHDA and CDR2 SQIVND (reference sequence). As DNA, the CDR3 is TGTGCCAGTAGTGATTGGGCGACCTACAATGAGCAGTTCTTC. Its translation: CASSDWATYNEQFF.

CDR3 in amino acids: CASSLDTGGEEAFF. Written as DNA, the CDR3 is TGTGCCAGCAGCTTAGACACAGGGGGGGAGGAAGCTTTCTTT. This rearrangement joins TRBV7-9 to TRBJ1-1, with 8 positions matching TRBD1. Germline-derived CDR1 and CDR2 are SEHNR and FQNEAQ (reference sequence). V gave up 1 base and J gave up 8 bases; unmatched junction bases: 6. CDR3 size: 14 residues.

The V and J genes are TRBV18 and TRBJ2-5; 8 bases align to TRBD1. Trimming cost V 4 bases and J 2 bases; bases outside gene matches: 6. This CDR3 spans 15 amino acids. The germline gives CDR1 KGHSH, CDR2 LQKENI. CDR3 in DNA: TGTGCCAGCTCACAAGGACAGGGTTCGCAAGAGACCCAGTACTTC. Translated, it gives CASSQGQGSQETQYF. Full variable domain (remainder filled in from reference TRBV18 and TRBJ2-5): NAGVMQNPRHLVRRRGQEARLRCSPMKGHSHVYWYRQLPEEGLKFMVYLQKENIIDESGMPKERFSAEFPKEGPSILRIQQVVRGDSAAYFCASSQGQGSQETQYFGPGTRLLVL.

This clone was observed once. The chain has TRBV28 and TRBJ1-1, with D possibly matching TRBD1 (5 bases). CDR3 length equals 15 residues. V was trimmed by 4 bases and J by 1 base, leaving 13 bases between them. Germline V CDR1 and CDR2: MDHEN, SYDVKM. The chain's CDR3 is CASSYAQGRNTEAFF. The CDR3 bases are TGTGCCAGCAGTTATGCCCAGGGCCGGAACACTGAAGCTTTCTTT.

The V and J genes are TRBV19 and TRBJ2-3; 9 positions match TRBD1. CDR1 is LNHDA, CDR2 SQIVND, per germline (reference sequence). The junction had 8 bases not matched to a gene; V was cut back by 5 bases and J by 2 bases. There are 16 residues in the CDR3. This CDR3 reads CASSPQGAPDTDTQYF. The DNA of the CDR3 is TGTGCCAGTAGTCCACAGGGGGCGCCCGACACAGATACGCAGTATTTT.

The rearrangement joins TRBV5-5 to TRBJ2-5; 7 bases map to TRBD1. V shed 4 bases and J 2 bases; nucleotides not matched to a gene: 5. The CDR3 spans 14 residues. CDR1 SGHKS and CDR2 YYEKEE come from the germline V gene (reference sequence). For the CDR3, the DNA is TGTGCCAGCAGCAGAACAGGGGTTCAAGAGACCCAGTACTTC. It encodes CASSRTGVQETQYF.

The gene calls are TRBV19 and TRBJ2-7, with 8 bases matching TRBD1. This CDR3 spans 15 amino acids. V lost 2 bases, J lost 5 bases, and 8 bases stayed unmatched. CDR1 and CDR2 from the germline V gene are LNHDA and SQIVND (reference sequence). The CDR3 nucleotides are TGTGCCAGTAGTATAAGCCGGGACAGGTACCACGAGCAGTACTTC. This sequence encodes CASSISRDRYHEQYF.